This T cell receptor beta chain was sequenced during a study of OX40 agonist ivuxolimab in advanced cancers. Study in general: The drug used for patients, ivuxolimab, was an agonistic anti-OX40 (CD134) antibody.

General observations from the study: Nonresponders included some who also had low normalized T-cell clonal expansion. Partial responders at 0.1-3.0 mg/kg showed near-lowest clonal expansion.

This clone occurred once. No antigen is known for it. Trimming took 1 base from V and 0 from J, leaving 6 bases between them. This CDR3 has 13 residues. The germline gives CDR1 SQVTM, CDR2 ANQGSEA. Using immunoSEQ multiplex PCR, the repertoire was profiled, and TCRdb retains in-frame clones only, with some absent. The sample holds just under 65,000 clones, just over 85% seen once. The sequencing here drew on CD4+ or CD8+ T cells sorted from blood, taken in a trial of the OX40 agonist ivuxolimab. This chain connects TRBV29-1 to TRBJ1-1; no firm D call. The TCR comes from an adult with an advanced solid tumor such as melanoma, head and neck, liver or kidney cancer. In nucleotides, the CDR3 is TGCAGCGTTGAAGGGAGAATGAACACTGAAGCTTTCTTT. Translating gives CSVEGRMNTEAFF.